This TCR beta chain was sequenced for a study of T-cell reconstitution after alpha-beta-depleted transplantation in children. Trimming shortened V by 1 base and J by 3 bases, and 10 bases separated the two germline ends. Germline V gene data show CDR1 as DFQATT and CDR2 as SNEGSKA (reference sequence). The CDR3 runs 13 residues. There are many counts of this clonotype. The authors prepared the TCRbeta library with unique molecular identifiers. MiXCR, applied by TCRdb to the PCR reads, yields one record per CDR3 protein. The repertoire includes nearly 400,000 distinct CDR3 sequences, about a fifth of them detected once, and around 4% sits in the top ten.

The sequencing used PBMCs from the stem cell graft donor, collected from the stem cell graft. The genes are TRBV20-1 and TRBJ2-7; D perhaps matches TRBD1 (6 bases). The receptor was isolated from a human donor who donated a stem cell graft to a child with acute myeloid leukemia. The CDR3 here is CSARASGVYEQYF. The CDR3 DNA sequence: TGCAGTGCTAGAGCGTCAGGGGTCTACGAGCAGTACTTC.